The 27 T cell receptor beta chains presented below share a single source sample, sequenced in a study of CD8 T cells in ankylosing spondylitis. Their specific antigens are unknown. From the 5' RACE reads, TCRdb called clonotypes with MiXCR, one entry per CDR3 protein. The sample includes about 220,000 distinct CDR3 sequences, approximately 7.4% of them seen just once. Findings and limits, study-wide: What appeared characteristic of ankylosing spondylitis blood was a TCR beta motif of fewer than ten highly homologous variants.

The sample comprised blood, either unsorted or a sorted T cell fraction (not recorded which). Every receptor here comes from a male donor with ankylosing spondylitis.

CDR3 nucleotides: TGTGCCAGCAGTTACTCGACAGGCTTGGTGTGGGGGGCCAACGTCCTGACTTTC. Amino acid sequence: CASSYSTGLVWGANVLTF. J is TRBJ2-6 and V is TRBV6-5, with D perhaps matching TRBD1 (6 bases). This CDR3 region has 18 residues. From germline, CDR1 is MNHEY and CDR2 SVGAGI. The V end was cut by 0 bases, the J end by 4 bases, with 16 bases between.

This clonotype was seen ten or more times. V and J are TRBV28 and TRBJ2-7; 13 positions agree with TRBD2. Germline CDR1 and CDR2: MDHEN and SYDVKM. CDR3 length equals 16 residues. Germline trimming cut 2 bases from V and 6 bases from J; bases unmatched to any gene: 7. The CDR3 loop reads CASSLSGLAGASEQYF. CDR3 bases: TGTGCCAGCAGTTTAAGTGGACTAGCGGGAGCATCCGAGCAGTACTTC. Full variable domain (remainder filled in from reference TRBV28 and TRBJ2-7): DVKVTQSSRYLVKRTGEKVFLECVQDMDHENMFWYRQDPGLGLRLIYFSYDVKMKEKGDIPEGYSVSREKKERFSLILESASTNQTSMYLCASSLSGLAGASEQYFGPGTRLTVT.

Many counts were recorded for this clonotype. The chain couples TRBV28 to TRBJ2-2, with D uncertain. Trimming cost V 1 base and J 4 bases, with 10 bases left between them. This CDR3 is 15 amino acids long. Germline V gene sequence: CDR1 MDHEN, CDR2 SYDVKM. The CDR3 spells CASSLLGMRTGELFF. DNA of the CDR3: TGTGCCAGCAGTTTATTGGGTATGCGCACCGGGGAGCTGTTTTTT.

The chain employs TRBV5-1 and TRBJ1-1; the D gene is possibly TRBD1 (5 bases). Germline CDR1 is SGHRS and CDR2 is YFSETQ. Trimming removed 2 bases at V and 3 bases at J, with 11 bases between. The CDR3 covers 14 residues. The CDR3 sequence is CASSFGGGYTEAFF. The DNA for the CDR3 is TGCGCCAGCAGCTTCGGGGGAGGGTACACTGAAGCTTTCTTT.

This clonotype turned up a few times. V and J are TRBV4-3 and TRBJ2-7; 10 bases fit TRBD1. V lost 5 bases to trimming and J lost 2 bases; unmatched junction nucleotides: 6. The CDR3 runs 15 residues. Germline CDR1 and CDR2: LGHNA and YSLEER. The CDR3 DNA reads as TGCGCCAGCAGCTACGGGACAGGGGATACCTACGAGCAGTACTTC. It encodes CASSYGTGDTYEQYF.

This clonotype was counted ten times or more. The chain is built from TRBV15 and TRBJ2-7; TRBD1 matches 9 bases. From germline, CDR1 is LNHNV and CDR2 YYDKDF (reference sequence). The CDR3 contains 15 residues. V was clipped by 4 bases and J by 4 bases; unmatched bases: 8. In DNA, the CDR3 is TGTGCCACCAGCAAGAGGACAGGGGTTCTTTACGAGCAGTACTTC. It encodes CATSKRTGVLYEQYF.

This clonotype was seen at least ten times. The CDR3 DNA sequence: TGTGCCAGCAATTCCGGCGTCGGGACCCAGTACTTC. Translation: CASNSGVGTQYF. The J gene is TRBJ2-5, the V gene TRBV27; D unclear. CDR3 length: 12 amino acids. In germline, CDR1 is MNHEY, CDR2 SMNVEV (reference sequence). Between the trimmed V and J ends, which lost 7 bases and 7 bases, there was a span of 13 bases.

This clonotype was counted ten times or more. The CDR3 sequence is CATSKRGQGHYEQYF. The CDR3 coding sequence is TGTGCCACCAGCAAGCGCGGACAGGGACATTACGAGCAGTACTTC. J is TRBJ2-7 and V is TRBV24-1; 8 bases are shared with TRBD1. The germline gives CDR1 KGHDR, CDR2 SFDVKD. With 7 bases clipped from V and 4 bases from J, the junction kept 11 bases outside the gene matches. The CDR3 is 15 amino acids.

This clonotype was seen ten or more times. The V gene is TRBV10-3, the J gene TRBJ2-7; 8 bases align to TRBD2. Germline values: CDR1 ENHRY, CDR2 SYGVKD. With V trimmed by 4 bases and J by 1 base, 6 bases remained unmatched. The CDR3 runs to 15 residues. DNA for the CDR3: TGTGCCATCAGTGCGACCGCGGGGGGTTCCTACGAGCAGTACTTC. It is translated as CAISATAGGSYEQYF.

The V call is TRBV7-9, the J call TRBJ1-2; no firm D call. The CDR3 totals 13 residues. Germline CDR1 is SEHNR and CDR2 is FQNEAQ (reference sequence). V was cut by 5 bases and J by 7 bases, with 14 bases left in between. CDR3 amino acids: CASSQDTGFGYTF. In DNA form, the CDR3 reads TGTGCCAGCAGCCAAGACACCGGGTTTGGCTACACCTTC.

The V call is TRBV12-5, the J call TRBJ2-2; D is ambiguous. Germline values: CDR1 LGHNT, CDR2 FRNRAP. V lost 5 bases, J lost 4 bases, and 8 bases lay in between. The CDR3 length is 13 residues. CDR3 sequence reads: CASGRAGTGELFF. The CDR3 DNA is TGTGCTAGTGGTCGGGCAGGCACCGGGGAGCTGTTTTTT.

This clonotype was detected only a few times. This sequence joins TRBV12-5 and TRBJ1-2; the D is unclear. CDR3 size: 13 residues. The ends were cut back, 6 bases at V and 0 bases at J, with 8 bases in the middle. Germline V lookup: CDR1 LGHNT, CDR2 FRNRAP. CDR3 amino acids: CASGSGPNYGYTF. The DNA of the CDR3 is TGTGCTAGTGGGTCCGGGCCTAACTATGGCTACACCTTC.

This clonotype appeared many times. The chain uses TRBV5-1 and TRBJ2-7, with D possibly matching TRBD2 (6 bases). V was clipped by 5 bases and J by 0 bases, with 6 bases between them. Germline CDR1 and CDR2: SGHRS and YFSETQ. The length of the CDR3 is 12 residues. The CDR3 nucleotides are TGCGCCAGCAGGACTAGCTCCTACGAGCAGTACTTC. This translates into CASRTSSYEQYF.

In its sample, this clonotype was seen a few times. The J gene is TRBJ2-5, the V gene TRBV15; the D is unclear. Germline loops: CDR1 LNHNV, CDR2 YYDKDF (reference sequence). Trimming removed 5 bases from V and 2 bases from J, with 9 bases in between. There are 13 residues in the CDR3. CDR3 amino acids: CATSVWRQETQYF. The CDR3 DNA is TGTGCCACCAGCGTGTGGAGACAAGAGACCCAGTACTTC. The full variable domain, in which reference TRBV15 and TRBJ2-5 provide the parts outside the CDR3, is DAMVIQNPRYQVTQFGKPVTLSCSQTLNHNVMYWYQQKSSQAPKLLFHYYDKDFNNEADTPDNFQSRRPNTSFCFLDIRSPGLGDTAMYLCATSVWRQETQYFGPGTRLLVL.

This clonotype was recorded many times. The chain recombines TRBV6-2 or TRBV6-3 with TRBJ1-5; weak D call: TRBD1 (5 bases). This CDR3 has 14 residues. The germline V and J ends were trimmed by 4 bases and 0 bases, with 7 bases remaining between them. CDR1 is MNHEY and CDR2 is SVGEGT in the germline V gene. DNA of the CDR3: TGTGCCAGCAGTTCGCAGGGTAGCAATCAGCCCCAGCATTTT. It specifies CASSSQGSNQPQHF.

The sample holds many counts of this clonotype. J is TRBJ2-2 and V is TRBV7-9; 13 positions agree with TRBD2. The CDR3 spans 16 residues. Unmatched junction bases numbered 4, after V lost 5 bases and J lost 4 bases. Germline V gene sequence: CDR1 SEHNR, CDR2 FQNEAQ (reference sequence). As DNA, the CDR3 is TGTGCCAGCAGCCAAGGACTAGCGGGAGTCACCGGGGAGCTGTTTTTT. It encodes CASSQGLAGVTGELFF.

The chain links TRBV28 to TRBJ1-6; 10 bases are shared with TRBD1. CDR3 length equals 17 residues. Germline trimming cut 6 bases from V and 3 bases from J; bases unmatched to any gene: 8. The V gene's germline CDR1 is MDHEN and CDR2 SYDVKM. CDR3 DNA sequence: TGTGCCAGCAGCCTTAACCGGGACAGGGGCTATAATTCACCCCTCCACTTT. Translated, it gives CASSLNRDRGYNSPLHF.

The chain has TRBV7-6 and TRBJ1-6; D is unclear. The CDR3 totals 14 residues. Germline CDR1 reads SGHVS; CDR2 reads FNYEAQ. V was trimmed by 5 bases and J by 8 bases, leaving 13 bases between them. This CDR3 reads CASSPPGYHSPLHF. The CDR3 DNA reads TGTGCCAGCAGCCCCCCGGGGTATCATTCACCCCTCCACTTT.

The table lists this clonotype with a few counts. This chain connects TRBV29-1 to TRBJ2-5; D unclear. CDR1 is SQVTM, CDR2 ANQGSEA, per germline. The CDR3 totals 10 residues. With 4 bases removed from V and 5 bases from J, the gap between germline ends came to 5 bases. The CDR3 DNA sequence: TGCAGCGTTGTGAGGGAGACCCAGTACTTC. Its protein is CSVVRETQYF.

For the CDR3, the DNA is TGCGCCAGCAGCCAAGATGGCTACCACAAACGCGAGCAGTTCTTC. It specifies CASSQDGYHKREQFF. The rearrangement joins TRBV4-3 to TRBJ2-1; D is unclear. V dropped 0 bases and J dropped 10 bases, with 16 bases sitting between them. There are 15 residues in the CDR3. Germline V lookup: CDR1 LGHNA, CDR2 YSLEER.

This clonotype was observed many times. CDR3 DNA: TGTGCCAGCATCTCCACCCCCGGGGAGCTGTTTTTT. Translated: CASISTPGELFF. The chain links TRBV12-3 or TRBV12-4 to TRBJ2-2; no reliable D call. The CDR3 is 12 residues long. Trimming left V 7 bases short and J 6 bases short, with 9 bases between.

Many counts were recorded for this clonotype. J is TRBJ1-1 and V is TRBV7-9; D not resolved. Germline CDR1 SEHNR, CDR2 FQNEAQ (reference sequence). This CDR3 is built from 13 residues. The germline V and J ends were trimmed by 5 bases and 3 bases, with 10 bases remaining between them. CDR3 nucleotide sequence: TGTGCCAGCAGCCCCCGGGGATACACTGAAGCTTTCTTT. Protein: CASSPRGYTEAFF. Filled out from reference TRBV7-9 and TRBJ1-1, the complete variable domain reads DTGVSQNPRHKITKRGQNVTFRCDPISEHNRLYWYRQTLGQGPEFLTYFQNEAQLEKSRLLSDRFSAERPKGSFSTLEIQRTEQGDSAMYLCASSPRGYTEAFFGQGTRLTVV.

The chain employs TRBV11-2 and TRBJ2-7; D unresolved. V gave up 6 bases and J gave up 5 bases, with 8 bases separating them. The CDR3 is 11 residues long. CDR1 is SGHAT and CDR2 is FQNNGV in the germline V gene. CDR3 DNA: TGTGCCAGCAGTACCGCGGACGAGCAGTACTTC. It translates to CASSTADEQYF.

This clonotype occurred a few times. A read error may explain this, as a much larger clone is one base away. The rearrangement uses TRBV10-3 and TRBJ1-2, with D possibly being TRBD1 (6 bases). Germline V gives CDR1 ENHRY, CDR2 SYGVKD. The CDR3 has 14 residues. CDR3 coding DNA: TGTGTCATCAGTGAGTCGAAGGGGGTCGATGGCTACACCTTC. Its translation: CVISESKGVDGYTF.

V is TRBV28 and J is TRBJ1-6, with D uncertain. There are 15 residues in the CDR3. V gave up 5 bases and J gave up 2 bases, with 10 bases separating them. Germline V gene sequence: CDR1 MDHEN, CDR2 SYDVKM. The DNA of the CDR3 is TGTGCCAGCAGTCTAGAGACAACCTATAATTCACCCCTCCACTTT. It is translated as CASSLETTYNSPLHF.

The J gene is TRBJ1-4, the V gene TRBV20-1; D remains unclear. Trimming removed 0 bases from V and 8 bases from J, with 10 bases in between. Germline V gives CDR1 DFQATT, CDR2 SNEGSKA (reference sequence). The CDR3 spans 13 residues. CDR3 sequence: CSARDPGQEKLFF. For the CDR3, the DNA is TGCAGTGCTAGAGACCCTGGCCAAGAAAAACTGTTTTTT.

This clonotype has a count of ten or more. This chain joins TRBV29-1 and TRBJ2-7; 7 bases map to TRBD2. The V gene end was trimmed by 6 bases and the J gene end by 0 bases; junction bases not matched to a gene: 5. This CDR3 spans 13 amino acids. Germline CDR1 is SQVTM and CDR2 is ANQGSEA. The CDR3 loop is CSVGGGDSYEQYF. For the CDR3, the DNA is TGCAGCGTCGGCGGGGGAGACTCCTACGAGCAGTACTTC.